The clone carrying this TCR beta chain came up many times. Its antigen remains unidentified. Attachment of unique molecular identifiers was made to individual cDNA molecules. TCRdb reprocessed the 5' RACE reads with MiXCR, giving one entry per CDR3 protein. The sample records some 30,000 distinct CDR3 sequences, roughly 3.9% being singletons. The data are from a study of early T cells in non-severe SARS-CoV-2 infection. Study overall: Unsorted whole-blood RNA was sequenced in bulk, leaving chains unpaired.

Study-wide points: Database matching using VDJdb favored anti-spike CD8 responses, with private and CD4 specificities left missing.

This sequence originates from an adult who was a healthcare worker with PCR-confirmed SARS-CoV-2 infection or an uninfected control (not recorded which). Source material: whole blood.

The CDR3 sequence is CSVEDGRAFYNEQFF. CDR3 nucleotides: TGCAGCGTTGAGGACGGGAGGGCGTTCTACAATGAGCAGTTCTTC. This chain uses TRBV29-1 with TRBJ2-1, with TRBD2 matching over 8 bases. The germline V gene encodes CDR1 SQVTM and CDR2 ANQGSEA. This CDR3 region has 15 residues. Unmatched junction bases numbered 7, after V lost 3 bases and J lost 3 bases.